This entry lists 10 T cell receptor beta chains sequenced from one sample in a study of shared clonotypes between healthy human individuals. TCRdb's table, derived via immunoSEQ multiplex PCR, lists solely in-frame clones and lacks some. Of some 2,100,000 clones in the sample, 90% to 97% are singletons; the top ten hold 0.1% to 0.15%. The specimen sequenced was naive CD4+ T cells sorted from blood. The subset is: CD45RA+ positively selected. All receptors derive from a man aged 18 to 35 in good health.

This rearrangement joins TRBV9 to TRBJ2-5; a possible D gene is TRBD1 (5 bases). The CDR3 contains 15 residues. Germline CDR1 SGDLS, CDR2 YYNGEE. V was pared by 0 bases and J by 2 bases, with 11 bases between. As DNA, the CDR3 is TGTGCCAGCAGCGTAGGACAGAAGCAACAAGAGACCCAGTACTTC. Translation gives CASSVGQKQQETQYF. The complete variable domain, with remaining parts taken from reference TRBV9 and TRBJ2-5, reads DSGVTQTPKHLITATGQRVTLRCSPRSGDLSVYWYQQSLDQGLQFLIQYYNGEERAKGNILERFSAQQFPDLHSELNLSSLELGDSALYFCASSVGQKQQETQYFGPGTRLLVL.

In regard to this clone: Within the sample, other DNA sequences also encode this same CDR3. The V gene is TRBV7-9, the J gene TRBJ2-1; TRBD2 is a possible D gene (6 bases). CDR1 is SEHNR, CDR2 FQNEAQ, per germline (reference sequence). The V and J ends lost 5 bases and 4 bases respectively, with 12 bases between them. The length of the CDR3 is 14 residues. The DNA of the CDR3 is TGTGCCAGCAGCCGCGGCGGGACGTACAATGAGCAGTTCTTC. Translating it yields CASSRGGTYNEQFF.

This rearrangement joins TRBV5-6 to TRBJ2-5, with 7 bases aligning to TRBD1. The CDR3 length is 14 residues. The V gene end was trimmed by 4 bases and the J gene end by 5 bases; junction bases not matched to a gene: 8. The germline V gene encodes CDR1 SGHDT and CDR2 YYEEEE. CDR3 sequence: CASSRDRVGETQYF. The CDR3, as DNA: TGTGCCAGCAGCCGAGACAGGGTCGGCGAGACCCAGTACTTC.

V is TRBV27 and J is TRBJ1-6, with D hard to call. The CDR3 is 15 residues long. From germline, CDR1 is MNHEY and CDR2 SMNVEV (reference sequence). V lost 6 bases, J lost 0 bases, and 9 bases lay in between. CDR3 in DNA: TGTGCCAGCAGACGGATGGTCTCCTATAATTCACCCCTCCACTTT. Protein product: CASRRMVSYNSPLHF.

This clone has only one observation. The gene calls are TRBV5-1 and TRBJ2-7; TRBD1 agrees at 8 bases. V lost 0 bases to trimming and J lost 0 bases; unmatched junction nucleotides: 11. CDR1 and CDR2 from the germline V gene are SGHRS and YFSETQ. The CDR3 contains 18 residues. CDR3 amino acids: CASSLGQGRGYHSYEQYF. CDR3 in DNA: TGCGCCAGCAGCTTGGGACAGGGGAGAGGTTACCACTCCTACGAGCAGTACTTC. Full variable domain (missing parts from reference TRBV5-1 and TRBJ2-7): KAGVTQTPRYLIKTRGQQVTLSCSPISGHRSVSWYQQTPGQGLQFLFEYFSETQRNKGNFPGRFSGRQFSNSRSEMNVSTLELGDSALYLCASSLGQGRGYHSYEQYFGPGTRLTVT.

This clone was seen just once. The chain carries TRBV11-3 and TRBJ1-5; 8 bases fit TRBD1. CDR1 and CDR2 from the germline V gene are SGHNT and YENEEA. The CDR3 contains 16 residues. The trim removed 0 bases at V and 5 bases at J, leaving 6 bases unmatched. The CDR3 reads CASSLDRGPTDQPQHF. Here the CDR3 DNA reads TGTGCCAGCAGCTTAGACAGGGGGCCTACTGATCAGCCCCAGCATTTT.

The chain links TRBV28 to TRBJ1-2; tentative D call: TRBD1 (6 bases). CDR1 and CDR2 from the germline V gene are MDHEN and SYDVKM. V gave up 2 bases and J gave up 4 bases, with 11 bases separating them. This CDR3 comprises 14 residues. The CDR3 region has the DNA TGTGCCAGCAGTTTAGCGGGGGGCCGCTATGGCTACACCTTC. It translates to CASSLAGGRYGYTF.

The V call is TRBV7-3, the J call TRBJ2-7; 10 positions match TRBD1. The germline gives CDR1 SGHTA, CDR2 FQGTGA. The CDR3 runs 15 residues. V was pared by 2 bases and J by 3 bases, with 4 bases of the junction left unmatched. The CDR3 region has the DNA TGTGCCAGCAGCTTAGTCGGGACAGGGGACTACGAGCAGTACTTC. Protein product: CASSLVGTGDYEQYF.

The chain is built from TRBV5-1 and TRBJ2-3; D perhaps matches TRBD2 (5 bases). Germline CDR1 reads SGHRS; CDR2 reads YFSETQ. V gave up 0 bases and J gave up 1 base, with 12 bases separating them. This CDR3 is 16 amino acids long. The CDR3 DNA reads as TGCGCCAGCAGCTTGGCCGGGGTGCGGGGCACAGATACGCAGTATTTT. Translation: CASSLAGVRGTDTQYF.

This clone appeared once. The chain uses TRBV18 and TRBJ2-3, with 7 bases identical to TRBD1. Germline loops: CDR1 KGHSH, CDR2 LQKENI. V shed 3 bases and J 6 bases; nucleotides not matched to a gene: 9. The CDR3 spans 15 residues. The CDR3 DNA follows: TGTGCCAGCTCACCGACAGGGACGTTTACGGATACGCAGTATTTT. Residues: CASSPTGTFTDTQYF. The whole variable domain, filled in from reference TRBV18 and TRBJ2-3, reads NAGVMQNPRHLVRRRGQEARLRCSPMKGHSHVYWYRQLPEEGLKFMVYLQKENIIDESGMPKERFSAEFPKEGPSILRIQQVVRGDSAAYFCASSPTGTFTDTQYFGPGTRLTVL.